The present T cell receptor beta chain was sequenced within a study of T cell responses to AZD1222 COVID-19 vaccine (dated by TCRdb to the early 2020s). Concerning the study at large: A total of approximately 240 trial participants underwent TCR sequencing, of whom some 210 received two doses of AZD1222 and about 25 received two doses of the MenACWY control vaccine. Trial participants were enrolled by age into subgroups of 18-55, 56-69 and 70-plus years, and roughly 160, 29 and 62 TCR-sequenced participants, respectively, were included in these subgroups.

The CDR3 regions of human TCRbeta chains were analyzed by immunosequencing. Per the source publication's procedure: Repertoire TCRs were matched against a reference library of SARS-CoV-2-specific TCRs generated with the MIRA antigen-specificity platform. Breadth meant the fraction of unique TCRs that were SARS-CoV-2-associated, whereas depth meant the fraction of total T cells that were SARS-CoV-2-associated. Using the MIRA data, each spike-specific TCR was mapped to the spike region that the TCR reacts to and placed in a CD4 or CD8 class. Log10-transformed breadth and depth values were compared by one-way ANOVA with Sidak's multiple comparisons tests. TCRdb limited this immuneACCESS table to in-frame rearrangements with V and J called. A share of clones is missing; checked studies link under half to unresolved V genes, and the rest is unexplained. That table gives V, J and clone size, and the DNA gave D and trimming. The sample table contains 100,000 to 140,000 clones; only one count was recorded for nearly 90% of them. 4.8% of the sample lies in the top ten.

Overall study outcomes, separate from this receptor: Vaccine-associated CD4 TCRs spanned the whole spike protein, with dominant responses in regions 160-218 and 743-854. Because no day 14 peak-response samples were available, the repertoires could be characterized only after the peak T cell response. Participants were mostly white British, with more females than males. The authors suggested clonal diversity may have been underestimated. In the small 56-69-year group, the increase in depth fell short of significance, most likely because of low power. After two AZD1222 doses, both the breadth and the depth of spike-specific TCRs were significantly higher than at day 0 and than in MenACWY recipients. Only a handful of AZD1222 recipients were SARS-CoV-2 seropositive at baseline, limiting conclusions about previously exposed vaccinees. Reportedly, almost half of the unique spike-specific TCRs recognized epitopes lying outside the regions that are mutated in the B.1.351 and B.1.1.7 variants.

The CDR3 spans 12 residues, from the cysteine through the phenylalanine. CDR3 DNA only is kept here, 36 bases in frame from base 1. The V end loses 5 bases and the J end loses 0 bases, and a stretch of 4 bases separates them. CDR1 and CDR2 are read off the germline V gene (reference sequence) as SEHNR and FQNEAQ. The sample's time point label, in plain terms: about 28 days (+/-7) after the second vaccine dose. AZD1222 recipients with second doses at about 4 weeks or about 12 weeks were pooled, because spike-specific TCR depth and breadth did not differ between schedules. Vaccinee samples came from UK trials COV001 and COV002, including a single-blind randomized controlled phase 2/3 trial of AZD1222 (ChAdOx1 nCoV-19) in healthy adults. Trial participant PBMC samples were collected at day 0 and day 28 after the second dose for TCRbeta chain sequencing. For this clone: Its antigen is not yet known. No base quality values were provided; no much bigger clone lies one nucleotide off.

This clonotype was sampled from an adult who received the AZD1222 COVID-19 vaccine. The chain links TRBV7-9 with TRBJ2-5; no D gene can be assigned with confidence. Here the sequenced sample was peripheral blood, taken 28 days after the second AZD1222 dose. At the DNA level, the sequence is TGTGCCAGCAGCACTAACCAAGAGACCCAGTACTTC. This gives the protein CASSTNQETQYF. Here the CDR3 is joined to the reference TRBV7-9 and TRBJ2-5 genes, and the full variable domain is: DTGVSQNPRHKITKRGQNVTFRCDPISEHNRLYWYRQTLGQGPEFLTYFQNEAQLEKSRLLSDRFSAERPKGSFSTLEIQRTEQGDSAMYLCASSTNQETQYFGPGTRLLVL.